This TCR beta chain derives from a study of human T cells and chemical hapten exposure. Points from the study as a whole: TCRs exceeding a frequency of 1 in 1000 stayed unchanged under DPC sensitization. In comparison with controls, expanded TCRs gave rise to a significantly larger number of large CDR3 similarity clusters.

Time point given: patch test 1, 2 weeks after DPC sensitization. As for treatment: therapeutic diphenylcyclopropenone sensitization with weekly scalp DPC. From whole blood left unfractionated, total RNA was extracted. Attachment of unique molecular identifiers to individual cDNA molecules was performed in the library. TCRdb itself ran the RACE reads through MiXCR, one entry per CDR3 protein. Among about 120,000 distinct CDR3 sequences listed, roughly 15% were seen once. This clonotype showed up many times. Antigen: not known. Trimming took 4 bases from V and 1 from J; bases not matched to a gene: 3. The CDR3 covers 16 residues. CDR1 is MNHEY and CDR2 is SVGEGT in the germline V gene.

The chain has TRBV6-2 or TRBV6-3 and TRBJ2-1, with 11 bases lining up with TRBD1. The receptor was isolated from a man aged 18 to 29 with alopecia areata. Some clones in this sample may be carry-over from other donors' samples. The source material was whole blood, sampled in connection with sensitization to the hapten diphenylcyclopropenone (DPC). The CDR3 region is CASSFGTGGSYNEQFF. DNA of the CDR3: TGTGCCAGCAGTTTCGGGACAGGGGGGTCCTACAATGAGCAGTTCTTC.